This TCR beta chain was captured by sequencing in a study of early T cells in non-severe SARS-CoV-2 infection. Germline V gene data show CDR1 as SGDLS and CDR2 as YYNGEE. There are 14 residues in the CDR3. V was cut by 0 bases and J by 7 bases, with 11 bases left in between. Study-wide results and caveats: Matches to VDJdb favored anti-spike CD8 responses and missed private and CD4 specificities.

This clonotype was seen many times. What it binds is not known. Individually, cDNA molecules had unique molecular identifiers attached to them. In TCRdb, the 5' RACE reads were re-called with MiXCR into one record per CDR3 protein. The sample holds tens of thousands of distinct CDR3 sequences, 13% seen once. This receptor was taken from an adult who was a healthcare worker with PCR-confirmed SARS-CoV-2 infection or an uninfected control (not recorded which). Sequenced input: whole blood. The chain joins TRBV9 to TRBJ2-1; the D gene is possibly TRBD2 (6 bases). CDR3 sequence (DNA): TGTGCCAGCAGCGTAGAGGGACTGCTAAATGAGCAGTTCTTC. Protein product: CASSVEGLLNEQFF.